This T cell receptor beta chain is drawn from a study of shared clonotypes between healthy human individuals. Study-wide results and caveats: Naive CD4 clonotype sharing across a few donors was about 5.3%.

This clone was detected once. What it binds is not known. Per the original data handling: From ImmunoSEQ came sequences covering only the junction and carrying no quality scores, so filtering differed. Produced via immunoSEQ multiplex PCR; TCRdb's table is partial and in-frame only. The V and J calls and clone size are taken from that table; D and trimming were inferred from the DNA. The data contain millions of clones, 85% to 95% of them singletons. Sequenced sample: naive CD4+ T cells sorted from blood. Subset denoted: CD45RA+ positively selected. The clonotype originates from a man aged 18 to 29 in good health.

This CDR3 is CASSYNGARGKLFF. The DNA of the CDR3 is TGTGCCAGCAGTTACAATGGGGCGAGGGGAAAACTGTTTTTT. The V gene is TRBV6-5, the J gene TRBJ1-4; D is perhaps TRBD1 (5 bases). The CDR3 consists of 14 residues. CDR1 and CDR2 (germline): MNHEY, SVGAGI. V was trimmed by 2 bases and J by 10 bases, leaving 14 bases between them.